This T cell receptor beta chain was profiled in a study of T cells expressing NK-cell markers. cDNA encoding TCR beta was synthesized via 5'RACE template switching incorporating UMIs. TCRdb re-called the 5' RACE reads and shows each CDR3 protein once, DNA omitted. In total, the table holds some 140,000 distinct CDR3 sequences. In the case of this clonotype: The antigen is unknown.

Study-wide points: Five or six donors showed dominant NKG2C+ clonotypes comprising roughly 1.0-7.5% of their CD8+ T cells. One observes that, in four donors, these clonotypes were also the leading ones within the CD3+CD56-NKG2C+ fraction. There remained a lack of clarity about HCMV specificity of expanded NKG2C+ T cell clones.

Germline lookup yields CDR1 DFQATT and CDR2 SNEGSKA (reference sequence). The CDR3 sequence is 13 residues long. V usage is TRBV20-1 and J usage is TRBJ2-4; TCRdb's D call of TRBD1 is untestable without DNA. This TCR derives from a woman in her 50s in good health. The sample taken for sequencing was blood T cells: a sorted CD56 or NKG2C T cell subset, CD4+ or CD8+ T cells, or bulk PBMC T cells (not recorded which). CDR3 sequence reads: CSGVPGWENIQYF.